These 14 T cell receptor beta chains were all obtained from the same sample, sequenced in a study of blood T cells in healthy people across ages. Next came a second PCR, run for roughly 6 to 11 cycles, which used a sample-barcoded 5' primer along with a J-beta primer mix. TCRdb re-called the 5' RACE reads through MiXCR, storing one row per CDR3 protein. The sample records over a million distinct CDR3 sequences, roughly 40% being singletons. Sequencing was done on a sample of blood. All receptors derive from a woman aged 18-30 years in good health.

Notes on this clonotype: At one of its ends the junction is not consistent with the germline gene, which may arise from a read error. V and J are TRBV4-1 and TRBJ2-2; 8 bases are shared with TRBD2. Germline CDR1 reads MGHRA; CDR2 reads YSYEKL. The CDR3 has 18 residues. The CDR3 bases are TGCGCCAGCAGCCAAGTCGAACTCGTGGCGGGAGGAGTGGGGGAGCTATTTTTT. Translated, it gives CASSQVELVAGGVGELFF.

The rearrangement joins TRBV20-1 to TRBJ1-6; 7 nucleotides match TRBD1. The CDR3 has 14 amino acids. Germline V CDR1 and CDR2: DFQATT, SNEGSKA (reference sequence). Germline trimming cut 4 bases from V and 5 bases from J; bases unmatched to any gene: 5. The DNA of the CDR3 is TGCAGTGCTAAGCCCGGGACAGATAATTCACCCCTCCACTTT. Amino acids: CSAKPGTDNSPLHF.

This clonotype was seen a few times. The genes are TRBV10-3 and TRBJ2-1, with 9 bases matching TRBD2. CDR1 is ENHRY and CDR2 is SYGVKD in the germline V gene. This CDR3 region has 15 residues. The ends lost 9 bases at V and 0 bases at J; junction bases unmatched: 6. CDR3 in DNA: TGTGCCATTTCTAGCGGGAATCCCTCCTACAATGAGCAGTTCTTC. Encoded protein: CAISSGNPSYNEQFF.

Here the CDR3 DNA reads TGTGCCAGCAATCCGGGACGGCAAACGAATTCACCCCTCCACTTT. The encoded protein is CASNPGRQTNSPLHF. The genes are TRBV6-6 and TRBJ1-6; maybe TRBD1 (5 bases). The CDR3 has 15 residues. The V end lost 7 bases, the J end lost 7 bases, and 17 bases lay between the germline ends. Germline CDR1 and CDR2: MNHNY and SVGAGI (reference sequence).

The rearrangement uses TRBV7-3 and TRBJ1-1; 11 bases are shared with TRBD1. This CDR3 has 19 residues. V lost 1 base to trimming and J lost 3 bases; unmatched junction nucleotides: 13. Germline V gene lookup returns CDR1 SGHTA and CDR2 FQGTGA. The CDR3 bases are TGTGCCAGCAGCTTAATGCGGCCGGGACAGGGGGGCCCCGACACTGAAGCTTTCTTT. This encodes CASSLMRPGQGGPDTEAFF.

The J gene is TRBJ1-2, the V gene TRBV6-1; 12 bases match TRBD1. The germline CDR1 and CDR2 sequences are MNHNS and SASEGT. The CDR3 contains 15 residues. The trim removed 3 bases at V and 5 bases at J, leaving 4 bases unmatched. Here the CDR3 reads CASSDWDRGHYGYTF. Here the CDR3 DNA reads TGTGCCAGCAGTGACTGGGACAGGGGGCATTATGGCTACACCTTC.

For the CDR3, the DNA is TGTGCCAGCAGTGCTATGACTAGCGGGAAGTACGAGCAGTACTTC. This sequence encodes CASSAMTSGKYEQYF. The J gene is TRBJ2-7, the V gene TRBV6-1; 11 bases agree with TRBD2. The J segment lost 4 bases and the V segment lost 4 bases, leaving 6 bases of the junction unmatched. Germline CDR1 and CDR2: MNHNS and SASEGT. The CDR3 is made up of 15 amino acids.

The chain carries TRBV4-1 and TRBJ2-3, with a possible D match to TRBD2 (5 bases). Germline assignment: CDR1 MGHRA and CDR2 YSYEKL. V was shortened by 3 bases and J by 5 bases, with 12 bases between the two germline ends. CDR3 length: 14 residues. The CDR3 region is CASSQITRIDTQYF. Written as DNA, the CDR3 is TGCGCCAGCAGCCAGATTACTAGGATAGATACGCAGTATTTT.

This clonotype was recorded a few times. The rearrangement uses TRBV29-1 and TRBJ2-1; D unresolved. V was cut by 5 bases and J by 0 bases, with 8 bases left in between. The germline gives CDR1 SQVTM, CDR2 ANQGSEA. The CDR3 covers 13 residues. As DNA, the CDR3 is TGCAGCGTTAAGTTCGGCTCCTACAATGAGCAGTTCTTC. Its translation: CSVKFGSYNEQFF.

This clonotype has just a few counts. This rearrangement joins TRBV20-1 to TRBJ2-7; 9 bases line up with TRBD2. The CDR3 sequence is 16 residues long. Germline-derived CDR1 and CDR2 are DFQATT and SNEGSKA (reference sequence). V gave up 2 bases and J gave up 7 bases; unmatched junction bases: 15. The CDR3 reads CSARSRGTSSSGEQYF. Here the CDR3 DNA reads TGCAGTGCTAGAAGTCGGGGGACTAGCTCCAGTGGTGAGCAGTACTTC.

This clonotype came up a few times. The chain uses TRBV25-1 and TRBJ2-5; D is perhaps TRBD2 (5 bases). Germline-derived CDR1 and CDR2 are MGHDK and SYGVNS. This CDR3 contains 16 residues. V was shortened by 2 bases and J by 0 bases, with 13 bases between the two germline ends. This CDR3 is CASSERTGWYQETQYF. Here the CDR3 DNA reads TGTGCCAGCAGTGAAAGGACTGGTTGGTACCAAGAGACCCAGTACTTC.

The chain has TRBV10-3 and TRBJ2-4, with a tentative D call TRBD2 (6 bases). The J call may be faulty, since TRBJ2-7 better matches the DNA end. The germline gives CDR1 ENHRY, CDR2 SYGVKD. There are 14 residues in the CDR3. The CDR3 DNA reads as TGTGCCATCGACCAAACGGGGGAATTTGGCGAGCAGTACTTC. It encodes CAIDQTGEFGEQYF.

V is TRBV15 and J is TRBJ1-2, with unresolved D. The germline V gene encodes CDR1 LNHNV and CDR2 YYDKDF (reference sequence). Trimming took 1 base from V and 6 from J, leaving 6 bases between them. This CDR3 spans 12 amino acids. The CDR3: CATSRGGNGYTF. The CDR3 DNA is TGTGCCACCAGCAGAGGGGGTAATGGCTACACCTTC.

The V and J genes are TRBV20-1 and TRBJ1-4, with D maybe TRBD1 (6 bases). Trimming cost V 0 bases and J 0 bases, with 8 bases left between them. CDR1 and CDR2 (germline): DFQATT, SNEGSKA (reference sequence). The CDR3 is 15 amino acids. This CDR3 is CSARDRGATNEKLFF. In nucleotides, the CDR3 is TGCAGTGCTAGAGACAGGGGAGCAACTAATGAAAAACTGTTTTTT.